What follows is one T cell receptor beta chain and its context. Its target is not known. This specimen comes from a study of post-analysis software for immune sequencing data. Study overall: Recorded disease courses covered relapsing-remitting, secondary progressive and progressive-relapsing multiple sclerosis. Some patients had no subtype annotation.

Notes on the study in general: The five TRBV segments detected at higher frequency in patients than in controls included TRBV5-6, TRBV5-1 and TRBV20-1. Strong co-clustering by F measure was seen for same-batch samples.

The CDR3 contains 14 residues. V shed 5 bases and J shed 4 bases, with 17 bases lying between them. In germline, CDR1 is SQVTM, CDR2 ANQGSEA. The TCR beta cDNA libraries carried unique molecular identifiers. Input amounts of 1 to 10 million T cells were used. These gave around 500,000 cDNA molecules, so each molecule approximated one T cell. MiXCR, run by TCRdb on the PCR reads, gives a single entry per CDR3 protein. This table holds 820,000 or so distinct CDR3 sequences, roughly 50% found once. The receptor's source is a girl between 10 and 17 years old with multiple sclerosis. What was sequenced was blood. V and J are TRBV29-1 and TRBJ2-5; D possibly corresponds to TRBD2 (6 bases). This chain's CDR3 is CSVTRDSLGETQYF. DNA of the CDR3: TGCAGCGTTACCCGGGACTCCTTAGGAGAGACCCAGTACTTC.